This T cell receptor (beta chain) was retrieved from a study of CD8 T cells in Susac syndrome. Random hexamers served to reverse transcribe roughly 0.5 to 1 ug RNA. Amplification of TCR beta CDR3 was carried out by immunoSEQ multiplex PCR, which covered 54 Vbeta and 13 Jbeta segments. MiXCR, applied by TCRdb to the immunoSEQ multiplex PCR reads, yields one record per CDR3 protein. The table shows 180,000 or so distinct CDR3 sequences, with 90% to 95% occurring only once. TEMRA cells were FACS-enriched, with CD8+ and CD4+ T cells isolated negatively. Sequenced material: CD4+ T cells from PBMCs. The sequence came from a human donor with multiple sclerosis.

The CDR3, as DNA: TGTGCCAGCAGCTTAGCAGGGGGTCAGGGCTACACCTTC. It translates to CASSLAGGQGYTF. This chain uses TRBV7-9 with TRBJ1-2; tentatively, D is TRBD1 (6 bases). Germline CDR1 is SEHNR and CDR2 is FQNEAQ (reference sequence). The CDR3 extends over 13 amino acids. Trimming stripped 0 bases from V and 8 bases from J, with 10 bases between.